Included here is one T cell receptor (beta chain) sequence, with context. Its antigen is still unknown. The record has no base qualities; no much larger clone is one base away. The data originate from a study of beta chain features in type 1 diabetes (dated by TCRdb to 2016 to 2019). For the study in its entirety: No differences in mean age, gender distribution, total cell number or subset yield were found between patients and healthy donors. A total of 100 million to 140 million sorted cells were examined across all samples, and the number of cells per subset was strongly correlated with RNA yield. In the study, TCRB repertoires of sorted circulating CD4+ T cell subsets from recently diagnosed type 1 diabetes patients were compared with those of matched healthy donors. Regulatory and stem cell-like memory subsets were isolated from only 8 patients and about eight healthy donors, whereas naive and central memory subsets came from all 30 or so donors. What the study reported, not specific to this receptor: Because cDNA was sequenced instead of genomic DNA, highly expressing activated cells could be over-represented, though the groups showed no difference in activation or CD3 levels. Because small numbers of individuals were included in the HLA sub-analyses, any influence of HLA type on TCRB rearrangement was left unresolved. In all four CD4+ subsets, TCRB CDR3 length was moderately but significantly shorter in type 1 diabetes patients. Shorter templates might be favored by PCR, yet because patient and control samples were amplified and corrected together, any such skew would affect both groups equally. At VDJ recombination sites, type 1 diabetes patients had fewer insertions and more deleted nucleotides, which implies abnormalities in thymic rearrangement. Naive, central memory and regulatory TCRB repertoires appeared to be more alike among patients than among healthy donors.

From each donor, a single peripheral blood sample of roughly 0.11 L on average was drawn into heparinised tubes. A BD FACSAria II and a panel including CD45RO, CCR7, CD25, CD127, CD95 and CD27 were used to sort naive, central memory, regulatory and stem cell-like memory CD4+ T cells. Purity was above 95% for every sorted population. PBMCs were isolated right away by Lymphoprep density gradient centrifugation and were stained directly, without culture. Samples were stained and sorted in pairs, with one healthy donor and one patient per experiment, so that batch effects were minimized. Trimming removed 3 bases from V and 2 bases from J; the gene matches leave 2 bases unexplained. Counted from cysteine to phenylalanine, this CDR3 has 14 amino acids. Only CDR3 DNA is held: 42 bases, read in frame from base 1. Based on the germline V gene, the CDR1 and CDR2 sequences are SGHTA and FQGNSA. The entire isolated RNA was reverse transcribed using the High Capacity cDNA Reverse Transcription Kit, and thus expressed TCRB transcripts were sequenced. Deep immunoSEQ sequencing was performed on naive, central memory and regulatory T cell samples, with an average of roughly 4 million total reads per sample. After sorted cells were lysed in RLT buffer, RNA was extracted with DNase-treated RNeasy Micro or Mini kits, with the choice depending on cell number. To prevent cross-contamination, each cell subset was processed individually, whereas patient and healthy donor samples were processed jointly. Using the immunoSEQ multiplex PCR, TCRB sequences were amplified from cDNA into 87-bp fragments spanning the CDR3 region. Amplicons were sequenced on the Illumina HiSeq platform. The authors' analysis ran thus. Synthetic template baselines were used to correct PCR bias computationally, reads within Hamming distance 2 were collapsed together, and singletons that could not be merged were discarded. Reads were aligned against IMGT to assign V, D and J genes, CDR3 length and insertions or deletions at six rearrangement sites. Within each subset, clonotype counts were normalized to the number of sorted cells before true diversity and Gini coefficients were calculated with the tcR R package. The overlap coefficient, calculated on TCRB nucleotide sequences, was used to quantify repertoire sharing. Out-of-frame TCRB sequences from naive cells were analyzed as a proxy for the pre-selection repertoire. Entries here come from immuneACCESS through TCRdb and include only in-frame sequences with V and J called. Some clones fail to appear in such tables; in the studies checked, an unresolved V gene covers under half of the shortfall, and the cause of the remainder is unknown. V and J calls and clone size follow that table, whereas D and trimming were derived from the DNA. The sample table contains a few hundred thousand clones; only one count was recorded for over 25% of them. Roughly 0.066% of the sample comes from the top ten.

The V and J segments used are TRBV7-2 and TRBJ2-5, and TRBD2 matches 8 of the central bases. The receptor's source is a man between 18 and 29 years old in good health. Sequenced material: naive CD4+ T cells from blood. In light of the paper, this sample's cell subset or site label describes: true naive CD4+ T cells. The CDR3 protein: CASSFSSGQETQYF. The nucleotide sequence reads as follows: TGTGCCAGCAGCTTCTCTAGCGGGCAAGAGACCCAGTACTTC.